This T cell receptor beta chain was documented in a study of blood T cell repertoires in COVID-19. Study details: Sources were T cells, B-cell-depleted T cells, or PBMCs; the material itself was cDNA or gDNA.

Cohort allocation depended upon clinical history that participants reported. Two consecutive negative NP/OP PCR tests, clearance, or resolved symptoms defined Cohort 3 recovery. Per the original methods: Amplification of reference gene primers provided the estimated nucleated cell counts. Measured with immunoSEQ multiplex PCR; TCRdb has only the in-frame clones, and not every one. V and J calls plus clone size are reproduced from that table; the DNA served to infer D and trimming. The table records a few hundred thousand clones, roughly four fifths of them present only once. CDR3 size: 13 residues. The V and J ends lost 2 bases and 3 bases respectively, with 5 bases between them. Looked up from germline, CDR1 is SGHTA and CDR2 is FQGTGA.

The rearrangement joins TRBV7-3 to TRBJ2-1; D may be TRBD1 (5 bases). The TCR comes from a man in his forties or fifties who had recovered from COVID-19. The sequenced sample was PBMCs or T cells enriched from blood (not recorded which). The CDR3 loop reads CASSLDSYNEQFF. The CDR3 nucleotides are TGTGCCAGCAGCTTAGACAGCTACAATGAGCAGTTCTTC. The entire variable domain, with the rest obtained from reference TRBV7-3 and TRBJ2-1, is as follows: GAGVSQTPSNKVTEKGKYVELRCDPISGHTALYWYRQSLGQGPEFLIYFQGTGAADDSGLPNDRFFAVRPEGSVSTLKIQRTERGDSAVYLCASSLDSYNEQFFGPGTRLTVL.